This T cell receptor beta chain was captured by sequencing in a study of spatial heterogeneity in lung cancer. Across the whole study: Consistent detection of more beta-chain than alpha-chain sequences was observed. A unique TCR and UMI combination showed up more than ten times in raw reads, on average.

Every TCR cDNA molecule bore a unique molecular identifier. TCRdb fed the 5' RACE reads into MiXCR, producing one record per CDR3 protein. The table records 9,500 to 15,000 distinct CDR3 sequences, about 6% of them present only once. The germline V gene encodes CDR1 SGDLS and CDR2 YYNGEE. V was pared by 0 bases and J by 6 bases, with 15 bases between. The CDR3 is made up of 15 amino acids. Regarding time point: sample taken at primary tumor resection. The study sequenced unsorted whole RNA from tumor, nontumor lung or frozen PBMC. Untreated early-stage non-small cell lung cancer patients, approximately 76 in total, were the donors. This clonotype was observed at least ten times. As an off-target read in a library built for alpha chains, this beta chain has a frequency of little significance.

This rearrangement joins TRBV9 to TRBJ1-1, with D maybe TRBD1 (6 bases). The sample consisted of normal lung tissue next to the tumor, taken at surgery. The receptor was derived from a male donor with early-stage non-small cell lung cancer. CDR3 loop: CASSVGGVNRAEAFF. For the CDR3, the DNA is TGTGCCAGCAGCGTAGGGGGAGTTAACAGGGCTGAAGCTTTCTTT. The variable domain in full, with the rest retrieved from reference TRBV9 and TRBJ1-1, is DSGVTQTPKHLITATGQRVTLRCSPRSGDLSVYWYQQSLDQGLQFLIQYYNGEERAKGNILERFSAQQFPDLHSELNLSSLELGDSALYFCASSVGGVNRAEAFFGQGTRLTVV.